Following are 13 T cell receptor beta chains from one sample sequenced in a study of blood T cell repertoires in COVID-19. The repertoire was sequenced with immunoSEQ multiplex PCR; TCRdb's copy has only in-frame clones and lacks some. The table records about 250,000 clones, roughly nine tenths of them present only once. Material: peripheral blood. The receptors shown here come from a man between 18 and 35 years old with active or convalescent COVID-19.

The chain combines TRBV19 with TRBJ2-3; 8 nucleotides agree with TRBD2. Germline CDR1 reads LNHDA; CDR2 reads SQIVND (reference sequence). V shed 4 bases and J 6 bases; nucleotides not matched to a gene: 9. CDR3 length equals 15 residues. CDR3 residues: CASSRLAGNRDTQYF. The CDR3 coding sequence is TGTGCCAGTAGTAGGTTAGCGGGGAACCGGGATACGCAGTATTTT.

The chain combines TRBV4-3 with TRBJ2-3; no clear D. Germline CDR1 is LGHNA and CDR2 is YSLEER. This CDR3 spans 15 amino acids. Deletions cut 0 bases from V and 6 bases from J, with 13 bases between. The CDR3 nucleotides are TGCGCCAGCAGCCAAGAGAAACTCGTGGGCGATACGCAGTATTTT. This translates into CASSQEKLVGDTQYF.

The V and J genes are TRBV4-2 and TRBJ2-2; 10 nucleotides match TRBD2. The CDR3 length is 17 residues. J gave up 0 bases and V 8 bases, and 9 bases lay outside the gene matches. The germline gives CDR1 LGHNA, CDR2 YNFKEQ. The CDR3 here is CASLGGSGRPNTGELFF. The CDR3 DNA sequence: TGTGCCAGCCTCGGGGGTAGCGGGAGGCCGAACACCGGGGAGCTGTTTTTT.

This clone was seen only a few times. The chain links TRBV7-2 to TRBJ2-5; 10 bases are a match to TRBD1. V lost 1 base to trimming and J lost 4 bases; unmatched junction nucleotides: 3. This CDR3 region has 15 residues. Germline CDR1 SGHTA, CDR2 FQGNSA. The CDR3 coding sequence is TGTGCCAGCAGCTTAGTGGACAGGGGGGGAGAGACCCAGTACTTC. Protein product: CASSLVDRGGETQYF. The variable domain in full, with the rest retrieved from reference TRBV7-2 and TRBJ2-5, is GAGVSQSPSNKVTEKGKDVELRCDPISGHTALYWYRQSLGQGLEFLIYFQGNSAPDKSGLPSDRFSAERTGGSVSTLTIQRTQQEDSAVYLCASSLVDRGGETQYFGPGTRLLVL.

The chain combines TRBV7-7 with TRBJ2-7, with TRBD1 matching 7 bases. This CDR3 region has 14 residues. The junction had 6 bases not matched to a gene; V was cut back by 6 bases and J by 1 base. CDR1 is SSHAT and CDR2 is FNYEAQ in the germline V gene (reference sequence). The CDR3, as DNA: TGTGCCAGCAGTTCCGACAGGGCATCCTACGAGCAGTACTTC. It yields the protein CASSSDRASYEQYF.

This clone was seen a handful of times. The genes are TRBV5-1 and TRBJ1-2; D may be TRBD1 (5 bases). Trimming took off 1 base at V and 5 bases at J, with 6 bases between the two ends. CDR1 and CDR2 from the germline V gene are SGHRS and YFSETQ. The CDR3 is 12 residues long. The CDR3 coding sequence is TGCGCCAGCAGCTTGAAGGGGTATGGCTACACCTTC. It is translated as CASSLKGYGYTF.

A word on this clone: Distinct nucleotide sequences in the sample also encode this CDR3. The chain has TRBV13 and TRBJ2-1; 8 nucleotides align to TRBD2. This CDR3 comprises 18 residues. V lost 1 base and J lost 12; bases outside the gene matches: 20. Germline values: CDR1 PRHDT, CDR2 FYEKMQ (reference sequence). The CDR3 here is CASSLVSRGAGDKVGQFF. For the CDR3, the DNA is TGTGCCAGCAGCTTAGTAAGCCGGGGAGCGGGGGACAAGGTGGGGCAGTTCTTC.

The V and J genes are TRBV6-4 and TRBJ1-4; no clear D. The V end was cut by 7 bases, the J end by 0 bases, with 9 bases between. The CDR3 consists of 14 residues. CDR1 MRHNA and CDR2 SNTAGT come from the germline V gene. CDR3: CASTMLATNEKLFF. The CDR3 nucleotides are TGTGCCAGCACCATGTTAGCAACTAATGAAAAACTGTTTTTT.

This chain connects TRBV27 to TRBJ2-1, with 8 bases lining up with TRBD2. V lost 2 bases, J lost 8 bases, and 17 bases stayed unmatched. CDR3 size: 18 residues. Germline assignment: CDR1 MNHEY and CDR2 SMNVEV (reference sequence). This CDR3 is CASSLRRLAGGSTYEQFF. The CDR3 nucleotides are TGTGCCAGCAGTTTAAGGAGGTTGGCGGGAGGAAGTACGTATGAGCAGTTCTTC.

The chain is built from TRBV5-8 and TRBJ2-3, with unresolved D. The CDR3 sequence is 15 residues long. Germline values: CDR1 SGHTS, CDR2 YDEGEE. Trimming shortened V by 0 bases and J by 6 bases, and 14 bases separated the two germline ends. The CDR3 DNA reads TGTGCCAGCAGCTTGGGGGCTACCTCAGGTGATACGCAGTATTTT. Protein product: CASSLGATSGDTQYF.

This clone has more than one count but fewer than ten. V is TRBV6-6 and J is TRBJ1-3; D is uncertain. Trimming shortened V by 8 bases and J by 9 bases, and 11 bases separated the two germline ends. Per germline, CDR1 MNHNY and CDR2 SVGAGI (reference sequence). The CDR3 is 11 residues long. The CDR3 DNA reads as TGTGCCAGCGAGTTGGGGAGCACCATATATTTT. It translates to CASELGSTIYF.

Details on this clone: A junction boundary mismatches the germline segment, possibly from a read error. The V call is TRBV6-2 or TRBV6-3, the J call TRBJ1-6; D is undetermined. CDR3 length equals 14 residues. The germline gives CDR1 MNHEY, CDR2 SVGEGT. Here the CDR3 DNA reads TGTGCCAGCAGCCTAAACTGGGGAGATTCACCCCTCTACTTT. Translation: CASSLNWGDSPLYF.

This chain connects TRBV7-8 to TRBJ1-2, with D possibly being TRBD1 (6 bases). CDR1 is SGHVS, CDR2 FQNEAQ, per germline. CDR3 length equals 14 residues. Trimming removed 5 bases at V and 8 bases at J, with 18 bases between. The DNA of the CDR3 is TGTGCCAGCAGCCCTCGGGCAGGGGTGACAGGCTACACCTTC. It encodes CASSPRAGVTGYTF.